This T cell receptor (beta chain) was sequenced during a study of shared clonotypes between healthy human individuals. Turning to the study itself: A few men and a couple of women, aged 18 to 49, were donors. Each donor's CD4 naive and CD4 memory cells filled three plates apiece, CD8 naive two, and CD8 memory one.

Study-wide findings and caveats: Naive CD4 clonotypes overlapped across a handful of donors at roughly 5%.

Negatively enriched CD4+ T cells were divided by CD45RA into naive and memory. Trimming cost V 11 bases and J 1 base, with 20 bases left between them. Germline V CDR1 and CDR2: SNHLY, FYNNEI. This CDR3 is 15 amino acids long. Measured with immunoSEQ multiplex PCR; TCRdb has only the in-frame clones, and not every one. The sample contains millions of clones, approximately 90% of which appear only once. Remarks on this clone: The antigen is undetermined.

The sample taken for sequencing was naive CD4+ T cells sorted from blood. Sample subset: CD45RA+ positively selected. J is TRBJ1-1 and V is TRBV2, with D possibly being TRBD1 (5 bases). This receptor was identified in a man aged 18 to 30 in good health. The CDR3 bases are TGTGCCGGAAGAGAGGGACTAATGCGGAACACTGAAGCTTTCTTT. This translates into CAGREGLMRNTEAFF.